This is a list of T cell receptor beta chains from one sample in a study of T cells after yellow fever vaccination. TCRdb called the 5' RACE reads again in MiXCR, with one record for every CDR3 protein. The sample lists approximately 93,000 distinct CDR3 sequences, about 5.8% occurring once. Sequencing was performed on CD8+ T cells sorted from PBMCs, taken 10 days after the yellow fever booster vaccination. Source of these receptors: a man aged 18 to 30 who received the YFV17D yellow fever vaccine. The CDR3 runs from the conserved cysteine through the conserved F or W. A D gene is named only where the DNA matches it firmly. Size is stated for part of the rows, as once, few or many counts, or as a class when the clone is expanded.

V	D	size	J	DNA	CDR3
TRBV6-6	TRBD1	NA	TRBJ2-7	TGTGCCAGCAGCTACGCGGGACAGGAAATAATCTACGAGCAGTACTTC	CASSYAGQEIIYEQYF
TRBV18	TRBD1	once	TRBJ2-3	TGTGCCAGCTCCCCGGGACAGGTTCCAGATACGCAGTATTTT	CASSPGQVPDTQYF
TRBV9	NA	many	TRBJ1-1	TGTGCCAGCAGCCCTGGGCAGGGGAACACTGAAGCTTTCTTT	CASSPGQGNTEAFF
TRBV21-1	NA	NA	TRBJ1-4	TGTGCCAGCAGCAGCGGAAGGGTAGAGGAAAAACTGTTTTTT	CASSSGRVEEKLFF
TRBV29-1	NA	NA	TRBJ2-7	TGCAGCGTTGAAGACAGGGGTTACGAGCAGTACTTC	CSVEDRGYEQYF
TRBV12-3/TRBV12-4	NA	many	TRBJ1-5	TGTGCCAGCAGTTTAGGGCAGTCCCCCGATCAGCCCCAGCATTTT	CASSLGQSPDQPQHF
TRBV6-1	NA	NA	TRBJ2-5	TGTGCCAGCAGTGAAGAAGCACTACTCGGAGAGACCCAGTACTTC	CASSEEALLGETQYF
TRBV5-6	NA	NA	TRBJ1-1	TGTGCCAGCAGCTTGGAAAGAGGAAGCACTGAAGCTTTCTTT	CASSLERGSTEAFF
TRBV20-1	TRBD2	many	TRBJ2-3	TGCAGTGCTAGGCGACCTACTAGCGATTTAACAGATACGCAGTATTTT	CSARRPTSDLTDTQYF
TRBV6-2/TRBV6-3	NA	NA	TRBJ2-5	TGTGCCAGCAATCGTCGCCACCCCAACGGCGGAGAGACCCAGTACTTC	CASNRRHPNGGETQYF
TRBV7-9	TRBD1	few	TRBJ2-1	TGTGCCAGCAGTAGCCGACAGGGGATGAGCTCCTACAATGAGCAGTTCTTC	CASSSRQGMSSYNEQFF